The 32 T cell receptor beta chains below were found in one sample sequenced in a study of glioma-infiltrating T cells. Amplification of TCR alpha and beta CDR3 regions from RNA used iRepertoire nested multiplex PCR. In TCRdb, the multiplex PCR reads were re-called with MiXCR into one record per CDR3 protein. Seen here are under 200,000 distinct CDR3 sequences, roughly a third observed once, and the top ten hold just over 20%. Material: glioma tissue, nonneoplastic brain tissue, or PBMCs (not recorded which). All receptors derive from a human donor with low-grade glioma or glioblastoma, undergoing nonglioma brain surgery, or in good health (not recorded which).

This clonotype has ten or more counts. CDR3 protein: CASSPPGGVGQPQHF. CDR3 nucleotides: TGTGCCAGCAGTCCCCCGGGAGGAGTAGGGCAGCCCCAGCATTTT. The rearrangement uses TRBV28 and TRBJ1-5; no clear D gene. The V end was cut by 5 bases, the J end by 7 bases, with 18 bases between. The CDR3 contains 15 residues. Germline V gene lookup returns CDR1 MDHEN and CDR2 SYDVKM.

Concerning this clonotype itself: A much larger clone lies one base from this, so it may be a read error. This chain links TRBV12-3 or TRBV12-4 with TRBJ2-5; no reliable D call. The end of the DNA fits TRBJ2-7 better, so the J call may be wrong. The length of the CDR3 is 11 residues. In DNA form, the CDR3 reads TGTGCCAGCAGTTCCTGGGGCGAGCAGTACTTC. It codes for CASSSWGEQYF.

The chain combines TRBV7-9 with TRBJ1-2; D may be TRBD1 (6 bases). This CDR3 contains 15 residues. Germline V gives CDR1 SEHNR, CDR2 FQNEAQ (reference sequence). Trimming took 4 bases from V and 3 from J, leaving 15 bases between them. Written as DNA, the CDR3 is TGTGCCAGCAGCTCGATCCCAGGGGAAGACTATGGCTACACCTTC. Encoded protein: CASSSIPGEDYGYTF.

The table lists this clonotype with a few counts. This chain uses TRBV7-3 with TRBJ2-3, with D possibly being TRBD2 (6 bases). V lost 4 bases to trimming and J lost 0 bases, with 11 bases between them. The CDR3 spans 15 residues. CDR1 SGHTA and CDR2 FQGTGA come from the germline V gene. CDR3 loop: CASSYSGDSTDTQYF. For the CDR3, the DNA is TGTGCCAGCAGCTATTCGGGAGACAGCACAGATACGCAGTATTTT.

This clonotype was counted only a few times. A clone one base away is much larger, so this may be a read error. V usage is TRBV7-9 and J usage is TRBJ1-1; D is unresolved. The CDR3 is 15 residues long. V was trimmed by 1 base and J by 1 base, leaving 10 bases between them. The V gene's germline CDR1 is SEHNR and CDR2 FQNEAQ (reference sequence). The CDR3 DNA follows: TGTGCCAGCAGCTTAGTTTTCGTCACGAACACTGAAGCTTTCTTT. This gives the protein CASSLVFVTNTEAFF.

This clonotype was observed at least ten times. The J gene is TRBJ1-4, the V gene TRBV18; TRBD1 matches at 7 bases. CDR1 and CDR2 from the germline V gene are KGHSH and LQKENI. Unmatched junction bases numbered 5, after V lost 4 bases and J lost 6 bases. The CDR3 extends over 14 amino acids. CDR3 protein: CASSLRDRYEKLFF. The CDR3 DNA is TGTGCCAGCTCACTACGGGACAGATATGAAAAACTGTTTTTT.

The chain joins TRBV6-2 or TRBV6-3 to TRBJ2-7; TRBD2 agrees at 10 bases. The CDR3 is 17 residues long. The V gene's germline CDR1 is MNHEY and CDR2 SVGEGT. With V trimmed by 2 bases and J by 10 bases, 17 bases remained unmatched. The CDR3 bases are TGTGCCAGCAGTTACACGCTCGGGCTAGCGGGAGTCCACTATCAGTACTTC. Encoded protein: CASSYTLGLAGVHYQYF.

This clonotype was found many times. CDR3 sequence (DNA): TGTGCCAGTAGTCCCGGGACAGCGTACGAGCAGTACTTC. Encoded protein: CASSPGTAYEQYF. The chain employs TRBV18 and TRBJ2-7, with 7 bases lining up with TRBD1. Germline CDR1 is KGHSH and CDR2 is LQKENI. Trimming took 9 bases from V and 4 from J; bases not matched to a gene: 9. The CDR3 is made up of 13 amino acids.

The chain carries TRBV29-1 and TRBJ2-3; 7 bases line up with TRBD2. The germline CDR1 and CDR2 sequences are SQVTM and ANQGSEA. This CDR3 is built from 15 residues. Unmatched junction bases numbered 10, after V lost 7 bases and J lost 0 bases. The CDR3 sequence: CSALAGLPSTDTQYF. CDR3 DNA sequence: TGCAGCGCGTTAGCGGGCCTCCCTAGCACAGATACGCAGTATTTT.

This clonotype has at least ten counts. This rearrangement joins TRBV4-1 to TRBJ2-7; either TRBD1 or TRBD2 may supply D (5 bases each). The V and J ends lost 4 bases and 7 bases respectively, with 17 bases between them. The length of the CDR3 is 14 residues. Germline lookup yields CDR1 MGHRA and CDR2 YSYEKL. CDR3 protein: CASSRGLRGPEQYF. DNA for the CDR3: TGCGCCAGCAGCCGAGGACTCCGGGGCCCGGAGCAGTACTTC.

As concerns this clonotype: A read error is likely, as this CDR3 ends without the conserved phenylalanine or tryptophan. This sequence joins TRBV6-5 and TRBJ1-2, with D uncertain. The CDR3 is 13 amino acids. Germline V lookup: CDR1 MNHEY, CDR2 SVGAGI. V was cut by 0 bases and J by 8 bases, with 10 bases left in between. CDR3 DNA sequence: TGTGCCAGCAGTTACTCGACCATTCGCGGCTACACCTCC. Amino acids: CASSYSTIRGYTS.

This clonotype was counted many times. This rearrangement joins TRBV19 to TRBJ1-2; weak D call: TRBD1 (5 bases). V lost 5 bases and J lost 8, with 18 bases in between. This CDR3 has 14 residues. Germline V CDR1 and CDR2: LNHDA, SQIVND (reference sequence). CDR3 coding DNA: TGTGCCAGTAGTTCTGGTCAGGGTTCGGTCGGCTACACCTTC. Protein product: CASSSGQGSVGYTF.

This clonotype was counted ten times or more. V gene TRBV27 combines with J gene TRBJ2-7, with 15 nucleotides matching TRBD2. CDR1 is MNHEY and CDR2 is SMNVEV in the germline V gene (reference sequence). CDR3 size: 15 residues. Germline trimming cut 4 bases from V and 3 bases from J; bases unmatched to any gene: 1. The CDR3 DNA sequence: TGTGCCAGCAGTTCGGGACTAGCGGGAGGCTACGAGCAGTACTTC. It translates to CASSSGLAGGYEQYF.

This clonotype was seen repeatedly, ten times or more. The rearrangement links TRBV20-1 to TRBJ2-5; 11 bases line up with TRBD2. Losses at the gene ends were 5 bases for V and 3 bases for J; bases not matched to a gene: 5. The germline V gene has CDR1 DFQATT and CDR2 SNEGSKA (reference sequence). This CDR3 contains 14 residues. CDR3 residues: CSAALGLAEETQYF. CDR3 nucleotide sequence: TGCAGTGCTGCGTTGGGACTAGCGGAAGAGACCCAGTACTTC.

This clonotype was seen at least ten times. The J gene is TRBJ2-1, the V gene TRBV5-1; the D call may be TRBD1 or TRBD2 (5 bases each). This CDR3 has 17 amino acids. Germline loops: CDR1 SGHRS, CDR2 YFSETQ. V gave up 1 base and J gave up 3 bases, with 17 bases separating them. CDR3: CASSLYLTMRGYNEQFF. The CDR3 DNA reads as TGCGCCAGCAGCTTGTATCTTACGATGAGGGGCTACAATGAGCAGTTCTTC.

The gene calls are TRBV3-1 and TRBJ2-7, with 12 nucleotides matching TRBD2. V dropped 4 bases and J dropped 7; count of bases not matched to a gene: 8. This CDR3 has 15 amino acids. The germline gives CDR1 LGHDT, CDR2 YNNKEL (reference sequence). Here the CDR3 reads CASSPTSGSLWEQYF. The CDR3 DNA reads TGTGCCAGCAGCCCGACTAGCGGGAGTCTTTGGGAGCAGTACTTC.

The sample holds many counts of this clonotype. This rearrangement joins TRBV6-2 or TRBV6-3 to TRBJ1-1; no clear D. The CDR3 contains 12 residues. The germline V gene has CDR1 MNHEY and CDR2 SVGEGT. The V and J ends lost 10 bases and 3 bases respectively, with 12 bases between them. The CDR3 is CAIKALDTEAFF. As DNA, the CDR3 is TGTGCCATCAAGGCACTAGACACTGAAGCTTTCTTT.

As for this clonotype: This may come from a read error, since a much larger clone is one base off. The chain recombines TRBV18 with TRBJ1-1, with D possibly being TRBD1 (6 bases). The germline V gene encodes CDR1 KGHSH and CDR2 LQKENI. The V end lost 3 bases, the J end lost 5 bases, and 16 bases lay between the germline ends. The CDR3 covers 15 residues. In DNA, the CDR3 is TGTGCCAGCTCACCGGGTGGGGGGGCGCGAACTGAAGCTTTCTTT. It is translated as CASSPGGGARTEAFF.

J is TRBJ2-7 and V is TRBV25-1; D is uncertain. V lost 3 bases to trimming and J lost 3 bases, with 9 bases between them. CDR1 MGHDK and CDR2 SYGVNS come from the germline V gene. The CDR3 runs to 13 residues. The CDR3 here is CASSDPLFYEQYF. In DNA, the CDR3 is TGTGCCAGCAGTGACCCACTCTTCTACGAGCAGTACTTC.

This clonotype was found once. This chain links TRBV12-3 or TRBV12-4 with TRBJ1-1; maybe TRBD1 (6 bases). CDR3 length equals 16 residues. V lost 5 bases and J 4 bases, leaving 20 bases between the germline ends. CDR3 sequence (DNA): TGTGCCAGCAGTCCTACCGGGACAAAGATGAGCACTGAAGCTTTCTTT. Translating gives CASSPTGTKMSTEAFF.

This clonotype showed up many times. The chain links TRBV28 to TRBJ2-7; maybe TRBD1 (6 bases). This CDR3 comprises 14 residues. The germline V gene has CDR1 MDHEN and CDR2 SYDVKM. V lost 6 bases to trimming and J lost 2 bases, with 14 bases between them. CDR3: CASRSGVFPYEQYF. In DNA, the CDR3 is TGTGCCAGCAGGTCAGGGGTCTTCCCCTACGAGCAGTACTTC.

This clonotype was picked up many times. This chain joins TRBV6-1 and TRBJ2-7; 7 bases line up with TRBD1. The germline gives CDR1 MNHNS, CDR2 SASEGT. With 5 bases clipped from V and 2 bases from J, the junction kept 9 bases outside the gene matches. CDR3 length: 15 residues. The CDR3: CASSSARTGTYEQYF. CDR3 coding DNA: TGTGCCAGCAGTTCGGCCCGGACAGGAACCTACGAGCAGTACTTC.

This clonotype came up a few times. The rearrangement uses TRBV19 and TRBJ1-2, with D possibly TRBD1 on 5 matching bases. V was pared by 4 bases and J by 4 bases, with 13 bases between. The CDR3 loop spans 14 amino acids. CDR1 and CDR2 (germline): LNHDA, SQIVND (reference sequence). The CDR3 sequence is CASSTPGLIYGYTF. In DNA form, the CDR3 reads TGTGCCAGTAGTACGCCAGGGCTTATCTATGGCTACACCTTC.

There are many counts of this clonotype. In DNA form, the CDR3 reads TGTGCCAGCACCGGACAGGGTGGATACGAGCAGTACTTC. Its protein product is CASTGQGGYEQYF. This chain joins TRBV6-2 or TRBV6-3 and TRBJ2-7; 8 bases map to TRBD1. Germline CDR1 and CDR2: MNHEY and SVGEGT. J gave up 4 bases and V 7 bases, and 6 bases lay outside the gene matches. CDR3 length: 13 amino acids.

This clonotype has a count of ten or more. This rearrangement joins TRBV6-5 to TRBJ2-7; possibly TRBD2 for D (5 bases). CDR1 is MNHEY and CDR2 is SVGAGI in the germline V gene. There are 15 residues in the CDR3. Trimming cost V 2 bases and J 2 bases, with 13 bases left between them. The CDR3 spells CASSYDSSPTYEQYF. CDR3 DNA: TGTGCCAGCAGTTACGATTCTAGCCCGACCTACGAGCAGTACTTC.

This clonotype was seen at least ten times. CDR3 sequence: CASSLGGLDTQYF. CDR3 coding DNA: TGTGCCAGCAGCCTGGGAGGGCTGGATACGCAGTATTTT. V is TRBV5-5 and J is TRBJ2-3, with 7 bases lining up with TRBD2. The CDR3 consists of 13 residues. Germline V lookup: CDR1 SGHKS, CDR2 YYEKEE (reference sequence). The J segment lost 6 bases and the V segment lost 4 bases, leaving 5 bases of the junction unmatched.

V and J are TRBV19 and TRBJ2-1, with D perhaps TRBD1 or TRBD2 (5 bases each). This CDR3 has 15 residues. V lost 3 bases, J lost 0 bases, and 9 bases lay in between. The germline gives CDR1 LNHDA, CDR2 SQIVND (reference sequence). The CDR3 nucleotides are TGTGCCAGTAGTATGGGGGACCACTCCTACAATGAGCAGTTCTTC. It specifies CASSMGDHSYNEQFF. Variable domain in full (rest from reference TRBV19 and TRBJ2-1): DGGITQSPKYLFRKEGQNVTLSCEQNLNHDAMYWYRQDPGQGLRLIYYSQIVNDFQKGDIAEGYSVSREKKESFPLTVTSAQKNPTAFYLCASSMGDHSYNEQFFGPGTRLTVL.

J is TRBJ2-7 and V is TRBV4-1, with 8 nucleotides matching TRBD2. CDR3 length equals 18 residues. V lost 4 bases to trimming and J lost 0 bases; unmatched junction nucleotides: 14. Germline CDR1 MGHRA, CDR2 YSYEKL. CDR3 residues: CASSLKLAGPTSSYEQYF. The CDR3, as DNA: TGCGCCAGCAGCCTGAAATTAGCGGGACCGACTTCCTCCTACGAGCAGTACTTC.

The table lists this clonotype with many counts. The chain is built from TRBV2 and TRBJ1-5, with D possibly being TRBD1 (5 bases). Germline CDR1 SNHLY, CDR2 FYNNEI. The V end was cut by 3 bases, the J end by 10 bases, with 10 bases between. This CDR3 contains 12 residues. CDR3 sequence: CASSEGGEPQHF. The CDR3 coding sequence is TGTGCCAGCAGTGAGGGAGGGGAACCCCAGCATTTT.

At least ten counts were recorded for this clonotype. The chain has TRBV7-9 and TRBJ2-5, with 8 nucleotides matching TRBD2. Germline CDR1 is SEHNR and CDR2 is FQNEAQ (reference sequence). The CDR3 is 16 amino acids. Germline trimming cut 1 base from V and 2 bases from J; bases unmatched to any gene: 6. The CDR3 spells CASSLVPGGGQETQYF. The CDR3 bases are TGTGCCAGCAGCTTAGTCCCGGGAGGGGGTCAAGAGACCCAGTACTTC. The variable domain in full, completed from reference TRBV7-9 and TRBJ2-5, reads DTGVSQNPRHKITKRGQNVTFRCDPISEHNRLYWYRQTLGQGPEFLTYFQNEAQLEKSRLLSDRFSAERPKGSFSTLEIQRTEQGDSAMYLCASSLVPGGGQETQYFGPGTRLLVL.

This clonotype was counted many times. The chain couples TRBV15 to TRBJ2-3, with D unclear. Germline V gene data show CDR1 as LNHNV and CDR2 as YYDKDF (reference sequence). Trimming removed 0 bases at V and 9 bases at J, with 10 bases between. CDR3 length equals 13 residues. CDR3 sequence: CATSRDKFMTQYF. CDR3 DNA sequence: TGTGCCACCAGCAGAGATAAATTTATGACGCAGTATTTT.

This clonotype occurred many times. The chain is built from TRBV20-1 and TRBJ2-5; D gene unclear. V was cut by 6 bases and J by 5 bases, with 16 bases left in between. Germline CDR1 DFQATT, CDR2 SNEGSKA (reference sequence). The CDR3 spans 13 residues. The CDR3 protein is CSARSPGRETQYF. CDR3 sequence (DNA): TGCAGTGCCCGGAGCCCGGGTAGGGAGACCCAGTACTTC.